The next 12 T cell receptor beta chains were all read from a single sample in a study of blood T cell repertoires in COVID-19 (dated by TCRdb to the early 2020s). Receptor libraries were prepared by the immunoSEQ multiplex PCR assay. Imported from immuneACCESS, the table was reduced by TCRdb to in-frame sequences with V and J called. These copies leave out some clones; in studies compared against another copy, an unresolved V gene accounts for under half, and the cause of the remainder is not known. This sample holds about 140,000 clones; roughly 73% were observed only once. Together, the top ten hold approximately 9% of the sample. Source material: peripheral blood. These receptors all stem from a woman between 50 and 59 years old with active or convalescent COVID-19.

The chain's CDR3 is CASSPGGLYNEQFF. DNA for the CDR3: TGTGCCAGCAGCCCGGGGGGCTTATACAATGAGCAGTTCTTC. V and J are TRBV7-2 and TRBJ2-1, with D possibly TRBD2 on 7 matching bases. CDR1 is SGHTA and CDR2 is FQGNSA in the germline V gene. The CDR3 totals 14 residues. Trimming took off 5 bases at V and 4 bases at J, with 12 bases between the two ends.

V gene TRBV10-3 combines with J gene TRBJ2-1; TRBD2 matches 9 bases. V lost 5 bases and J lost 8; bases outside the gene matches: 7. The CDR3 extends over 14 amino acids. Germline CDR1 ENHRY, CDR2 SYGVKD. The CDR3 DNA follows: TGTGCCATCAGTCACGAGCGGGAGGAGGATGAGCAGTTCTTC. Amino acids: CAISHEREEDEQFF.

The rearrangement uses TRBV5-4 and TRBJ1-2, with D possibly matching TRBD1 (5 bases). The V and J ends lost 0 bases and 7 bases respectively, with 10 bases between them. The CDR3 consists of 13 residues. Germline CDR1 SGHNT, CDR2 YYREEE (reference sequence). CDR3 coding DNA: TGTGCCAGCAGCTTGGGGGGCGCCCCTGGCTACACCTTC. This codes for CASSLGGAPGYTF. Looking up the rest from reference TRBV5-4 and TRBJ1-2 gives the full variable domain: ETGVTQSPTHLIKTRGQQVTLRCSSQSGHNTVSWYQQALGQGPQFIFQYYREEENGRGNFPPRFSGLQFPNYSSELNVNALELDDSALYLCASSLGGAPGYTFGSGTRLTVV.

The chain is built from TRBV6-2 or TRBV6-3 and TRBJ1-5, with 8 bases matching TRBD1. Unmatched junction bases numbered 10, after V lost 6 bases and J lost 6 bases. The CDR3 is 15 residues long. Germline-derived CDR1 and CDR2 are MNHEY and SVGEGT. Here the CDR3 reads CASSPQTGTGQPQHF. The CDR3, as DNA: TGTGCCAGCAGCCCCCAGACAGGGACAGGTCAGCCCCAGCATTTT.

V gene TRBV7-2 combines with J gene TRBJ2-7; 7 bases agree with TRBD1. Losses at the gene ends were 5 bases for V and 5 bases for J; bases not matched to a gene: 12. This CDR3 is built from 15 residues. CDR1 is SGHTA, CDR2 FQGNSA, per germline. CDR3 residues: CASSPTGVSSHEQYF. Here the CDR3 DNA reads TGTGCCAGCAGCCCCACAGGGGTATCCTCACACGAGCAGTACTTC.

V usage is TRBV30 and J usage is TRBJ2-1, with 10 bases aligning to TRBD2. J was trimmed by 7 bases and V by 4 bases; bases with no gene match: 7. The germline CDR1 and CDR2 sequences are GTSNPN and SVGIG (reference sequence). The CDR3 consists of 14 residues. DNA for the CDR3: TGTGCCTGGATCACTAGCGGGAAGGTGAATGAGCAGTTCTTC. Its translation: CAWITSGKVNEQFF.

V usage is TRBV20-1 and J usage is TRBJ1-2, with TRBD1 matching over 7 bases. Per the germline V gene, CDR1 is DFQATT and CDR2 is SNEGSKA (reference sequence). This CDR3 contains 11 residues. The CDR3 loop is CSVDQGGGYTF. CDR3 nucleotide sequence: TGCTCAGTAGATCAGGGGGGTGGCTACACCTTC.

V usage is TRBV30 and J usage is TRBJ2-2; maybe TRBD2 (8 bases). The germline V and J ends were trimmed by 2 bases and 3 bases, with 13 bases remaining between them. This CDR3 is 15 amino acids long. Germline values: CDR1 GTSNPN, CDR2 SVGIG (reference sequence). CDR3 loop: CAWSRGGQYTGELFF. CDR3 coding DNA: TGTGCCTGGAGTCGGGGGGGACAGTACACCGGGGAGCTGTTTTTT.

This clone was detected ten times or more. The J gene is TRBJ1-2, the V gene TRBV28, with TRBD1 matching over 9 bases. The junction had 10 bases not matched to a gene; V was cut back by 5 bases and J by 6 bases. Germline V CDR1 and CDR2: MDHEN, SYDVKM. The CDR3 consists of 15 residues. CDR3 protein: CASSNPTGGVNGYTF. Written as DNA, the CDR3 is TGTGCCAGCAGTAACCCGACAGGGGGAGTAAATGGCTACACCTTC.

This clone was seen more than once but under ten times. The chain recombines TRBV5-1 with TRBJ2-3, with D tentatively TRBD1 (6 bases). Germline-derived CDR1 and CDR2 are SGHRS and YFSETQ. CDR3 size: 16 residues. V gave up 0 bases and J gave up 6 bases, with 17 bases separating them. In DNA form, the CDR3 reads TGCGCCAGCAGCTTGGATGTTGCAGCTCAGGGGGATACGCAGTATTTT. Amino acid sequence: CASSLDVAAQGDTQYF. The complete variable domain, with remaining parts taken from reference TRBV5-1 and TRBJ2-3, reads KAGVTQTPRYLIKTRGQQVTLSCSPISGHRSVSWYQQTPGQGLQFLFEYFSETQRNKGNFPGRFSGRQFSNSRSEMNVSTLELGDSALYLCASSLDVAAQGDTQYFGPGTRLTVL.

This clone was picked up one time. The chain is built from TRBV6-6 and TRBJ2-3; TRBD2 might be the D (6 bases). Trimming took off 2 bases at V and 1 base at J, with 7 bases between the two ends. CDR1 and CDR2 (germline): MNHNY, SVGAGI (reference sequence). This CDR3 comprises 14 residues. The CDR3 reads CASSYGTGTDTQYF. In nucleotides, the CDR3 is TGTGCCAGCAGTTACGGGACTGGCACAGATACGCAGTATTTT.

The rearrangement joins TRBV6-5 to TRBJ2-1; 8 bases agree with TRBD2. The CDR3 runs 15 residues. CDR1 is MNHEY, CDR2 SVGAGI, per germline. The V and J ends lost 2 bases and 9 bases, in that order; junction bases with no gene match: 9. CDR3 sequence (DNA): TGTGCCAGCAGTTACGGGGCGGGAGGTTTCGGTGAGCAGTTCTTC. Translating it yields CASSYGAGGFGEQFF.